The 19 T cell receptor beta chains below come from one sample, sequenced in a study of blood T cells in healthy people across ages. A sample-barcoded 5' primer and a J-beta primer mix were used in a second PCR of roughly 6 to 11 cycles. MiXCR, applied by TCRdb to the 5' RACE reads, yields one record per CDR3 protein. The sample carries around 1,500,000 distinct CDR3 sequences, roughly 27% recorded once. Specimen: blood. The source is a woman in her 30s in good health.

There are many counts of this clonotype. This sequence joins TRBV10-3 and TRBJ2-1; D may be TRBD1 (5 bases). The ends were cut back, 0 bases at V and 8 bases at J, with 11 bases in the middle. Germline V CDR1 and CDR2: ENHRY, SYGVKD. The CDR3 has 14 amino acids. The CDR3 spells CAISESPGSHEQFF. CDR3 nucleotides: TGTGCCATCAGTGAGTCCCCAGGGTCCCATGAGCAGTTCTTC.

This clonotype was detected only a few times. The germline gene is not matched at one end of the junction; a read error may be the cause. The rearrangement uses TRBV11-2 and TRBJ2-1, with D uncertain. Germline values: CDR1 SGHAT, CDR2 FQNNGV. The CDR3 sequence is 17 residues long. The CDR3 reads CASSLDGPVGSYNKQFF. Written as DNA, the CDR3 is TGTGCCAGCAGCTTAGATGGGCCAGTTGGTTCCTACAATAAGCAGTTCTTC.

With respect to this clonotype: Since a much larger clone is just one base distant, this may be a read error. The J gene is TRBJ2-7, the V gene TRBV5-6, with 8 bases fitting TRBD1. Trimming at V came to 3 bases and at J to 3 bases, leaving 5 bases not matched to a gene. CDR3 size: 14 residues. Looked up from germline, CDR1 is SGHDT and CDR2 is YYEEEE. Written as DNA, the CDR3 is TGTGCCAGCAGCTGTGGGACAGGCAACTACGAGCAGTACTTC. Its translation: CASSCGTGNYEQYF.

The chain recombines TRBV18 with TRBJ2-1; the D gene is possibly TRBD2 (5 bases). The germline gives CDR1 KGHSH, CDR2 LQKENI. The V and J ends lost 2 bases and 5 bases respectively, with 7 bases between them. CDR3 length equals 13 residues. CDR3 protein: CASSPRTDNEQFF. DNA for the CDR3: TGTGCCAGCTCACCAAGGACTGACAATGAGCAGTTCTTC.

This clonotype was observed at least ten times. V usage is TRBV4-1 and J usage is TRBJ2-7, with 8 bases identical to TRBD2. Unmatched junction bases numbered 8, after V lost 1 base and J lost 3 bases. Germline loops: CDR1 MGHRA, CDR2 YSYEKL. The CDR3 covers 16 residues. CDR3 DNA: TGCGCCAGCAGCCAAGGCCCAGCGGGGGAAGGCTACGAGCAGTACTTC. Translated: CASSQGPAGEGYEQYF.

The chain couples TRBV12-3 or TRBV12-4 to TRBJ1-4, with TRBD1 identical over 7 bases. With V trimmed by 6 bases and J by 3 bases, 7 bases remained unmatched. CDR3 length: 15 amino acids. DNA for the CDR3: TGTGCCAGCAGCCCCTTTCAGGGGGCTAATGAAAAACTGTTTTTT. The encoded protein is CASSPFQGANEKLFF.

CDR3 residues: CSAREATDNEQFF. CDR3 in DNA: TGCAGTGCTAGAGAAGCGACGGACAATGAGCAGTTCTTC. The V and J genes are TRBV20-1 and TRBJ2-1; no firm D call. V lost 0 bases and J 5 bases, leaving 8 bases between the germline ends. This CDR3 is 13 amino acids long. Germline CDR1 is DFQATT and CDR2 is SNEGSKA (reference sequence).

This chain joins TRBV7-2 and TRBJ1-2; a possible D gene is TRBD1 (6 bases). V lost 8 bases, J lost 4 bases, and 17 bases lay in between. The CDR3 consists of 14 residues. The germline V gene encodes CDR1 SGHTA and CDR2 FQGNSA. The CDR3 is CASGSPQGCYGYTF. The CDR3 DNA reads TGTGCCAGCGGCTCACCCCAGGGGTGCTATGGCTACACCTTC.

This clonotype was seen many times. The chain carries TRBV6-5 and TRBJ2-7; TRBD1 matches 10 bases. Germline trimming cut 4 bases from V and 3 bases from J; bases unmatched to any gene: 6. Germline CDR1 reads MNHEY; CDR2 reads SVGAGI. The CDR3 is 15 amino acids. The chain's CDR3 is CASSSQGTGDYEQYF. CDR3 coding DNA: TGTGCCAGCAGTTCTCAGGGGACAGGGGACTACGAGCAGTACTTC.

This clonotype appeared a few times. This sequence joins TRBV20-1 and TRBJ1-5, with D maybe TRBD1 (5 bases). Germline V lookup: CDR1 DFQATT, CDR2 SNEGSKA (reference sequence). The ends were cut back, 5 bases at V and 10 bases at J, with 15 bases in the middle. This CDR3 comprises 12 residues. CDR3 sequence: CSARLSQGPQHF. CDR3 sequence (DNA): TGCAGTGCTCGACTGTCCCAGGGCCCCCAGCATTTT.

V usage is TRBV6-1 and J usage is TRBJ1-2; D is unresolved. The ends were cut back, 2 bases at V and 4 bases at J, with 11 bases in the middle. Germline V CDR1 and CDR2: MNHNS, SASEGT. The CDR3 is 14 residues long. The CDR3 sequence: CASSEMLGPYGYTF. The CDR3, as DNA: TGTGCCAGCAGTGAAATGTTAGGACCCTATGGCTACACCTTC.

This clonotype was counted ten times or more. The V gene is TRBV4-3, the J gene TRBJ2-1, with TRBD2 matching 14 bases. The germline V gene encodes CDR1 LGHNA and CDR2 YSLEER. This CDR3 region has 18 residues. J gave up 10 bases and V 0 bases, and 11 bases lay outside the gene matches. DNA of the CDR3: TGCGCCAGCAGCCAAGAGGGACTAGCGGGAGATTGGGCAGGGGAGCAGTTCTTC. As protein: CASSQEGLAGDWAGEQFF.

Only one count was recorded for this clonotype. This chain connects TRBV24-1 to TRBJ2-3, with TRBD2 matching over 7 bases. Germline V gene data show CDR1 as KGHDR and CDR2 as SFDVKD. This CDR3 is built from 17 residues. The V segment lost 4 bases and the J segment 5 bases; nucleotides outside the gene matches: 14. The CDR3 region is CATSDRFLRGTQDTQYF. CDR3 bases: TGTGCCACCAGTGACCGCTTTTTGCGGGGGACCCAAGATACGCAGTATTTT.

V is TRBV27 and J is TRBJ2-5; 8 nucleotides agree with TRBD2. Germline CDR1 MNHEY, CDR2 SMNVEV (reference sequence). The CDR3 totals 16 residues. Trimming removed 3 bases from V and 3 bases from J; junction bases left unmatched: 9. The CDR3 DNA is TGTGCCAGCAGTTTCTATCCTAGCGGGCTGAAAGAGACCCAGTACTTC. Protein product: CASSFYPSGLKETQYF.

This chain links TRBV27 with TRBJ1-2; maybe TRBD1 (5 bases). The CDR3 extends over 15 amino acids. In germline, CDR1 is MNHEY, CDR2 SMNVEV (reference sequence). V lost 5 bases and J lost 6, with 19 bases in between. CDR3 sequence: CASSPWTNVKHGYTF. CDR3 coding DNA: TGTGCCAGCAGTCCCTGGACAAATGTGAAGCATGGCTACACCTTC.

The chain joins TRBV6-2 or TRBV6-3 to TRBJ1-1; no firm D call. This CDR3 contains 12 residues. The V and J ends lost 6 bases and 4 bases respectively, with 9 bases between them. Per germline, CDR1 MNHEY and CDR2 SVGEGT. The CDR3 DNA reads TGTGCCAGCAGGGACGGGATCACTGAAGCTTTCTTT. Its translation: CASRDGITEAFF.

Turning to this clonotype: This sequence may be a read error, since a much larger clone differs from it by one base. The V call is TRBV7-6, the J call TRBJ1-2, with D perhaps TRBD1 (6 bases). In germline, CDR1 is SGHVS, CDR2 FNYEAQ. The CDR3 has 16 residues. This chain's CDR3 is CASSLGARDIDYSYTF. CDR3 coding DNA: TGTGCCAGCAGCTTAGGGGCCCGGGACATAGACTATAGCTACACCTTC.

This clonotype was counted a few times. The chain recombines TRBV29-1 with TRBJ2-7; 7 nucleotides line up with TRBD1. V dropped 8 bases and J dropped 1; count of bases not matched to a gene: 8. The CDR3 is 13 residues long. Germline V gives CDR1 SQVTM, CDR2 ANQGSEA. CDR3 DNA: TGCAGCACACGGACAGGACTTTCCTACGAGCAGTACTTC. Translated, it gives CSTRTGLSYEQYF.

This clonotype was seen only a few times. The chain employs TRBV4-1 and TRBJ1-6; 7 nucleotides agree with TRBD1. With V trimmed by 1 base and J by 6 bases, 9 bases remained unmatched. The length of the CDR3 is 17 residues. Germline values: CDR1 MGHRA, CDR2 YSYEKL. The CDR3 sequence is CASSQGKQGPINSPLHF. The DNA for the CDR3 is TGCGCCAGCAGCCAAGGCAAACAGGGGCCGATTAATTCACCCCTCCACTTT.